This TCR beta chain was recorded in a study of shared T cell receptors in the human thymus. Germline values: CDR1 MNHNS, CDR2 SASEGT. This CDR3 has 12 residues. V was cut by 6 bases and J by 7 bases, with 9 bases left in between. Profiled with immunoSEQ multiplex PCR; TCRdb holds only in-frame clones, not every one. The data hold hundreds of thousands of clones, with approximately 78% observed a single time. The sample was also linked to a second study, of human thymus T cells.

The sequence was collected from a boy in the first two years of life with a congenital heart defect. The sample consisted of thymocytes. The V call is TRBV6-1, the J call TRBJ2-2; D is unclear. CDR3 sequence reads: CASSRSGGELFF. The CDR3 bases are TGTGCCAGCAGCCGCTCCGGCGGGGAGCTGTTTTTT.